The 15 T cell receptor beta chains in this list originate from one sample, sequenced in a study of T cell responses to AZD1222 COVID-19 vaccine. The data were produced by immunoSEQ multiplex PCR, yet TCRdb's version contains in-frame clones alone and is incomplete. The sample has approximately 130,000 clones, 75% to 95% seen once. Sequencing used peripheral blood, obtained on day 0 of AZD1222 vaccination. Receptor source: an adult in good health.

V is TRBV3-1 (or the pseudogene TRBV3-2) and J is TRBJ2-2; no definite D call. V lost 3 bases and J lost 5, with 13 bases in between. The germline V gene has CDR1 LGHDT and CDR2 YNNKEL (reference sequence). CDR3 length: 15 residues. This CDR3 reads CASSHGQGRTGELFF. The CDR3 DNA reads TGTGCCAGCAGCCACGGGCAAGGACGAACCGGGGAGCTGTTTTTT.

In DNA form, the CDR3 reads TGCGCCAGCAGCCAAGATCGGGGGAACACTGAAGCTTTCTTT. Encoded protein: CASSQDRGNTEAFF. The rearrangement links TRBV4-3 to TRBJ1-1; D not certain. The CDR3 extends over 14 amino acids. Per germline, CDR1 LGHNA and CDR2 YSLEER. Trimming left V 0 bases short and J 1 base short, with 6 bases between.

This chain joins TRBV6-5 and TRBJ1-5; no clear D. V lost 0 bases and J lost 4, with 10 bases in between. CDR1 MNHEY and CDR2 SVGAGI come from the germline V gene. The CDR3 runs to 15 residues. CDR3 in DNA: TGTGCCAGCAGTTACTCTTCGGGCACAAATCAGCCCCAGCATTTT. Amino acids: CASSYSSGTNQPQHF.

V gene TRBV25-1 combines with J gene TRBJ1-2; D unclear. The germline V gene encodes CDR1 MGHDK and CDR2 SYGVNS. V was shortened by 4 bases and J by 6 bases, with 12 bases between the two germline ends. The CDR3 length is 13 residues. CDR3 region: CASSAPGAHGYTF. The CDR3 coding sequence is TGTGCCAGCAGTGCCCCCGGAGCCCATGGCTACACCTTC.

This sequence joins TRBV7-2 and TRBJ2-6; tentatively, D is TRBD1 (5 bases). CDR3 size: 17 residues. CDR1 is SGHTA, CDR2 FQGNSA, per germline. V shed 1 base and J shed 1 base, with 11 bases lying between them. CDR3 sequence reads: CASSLGQGRSGANVLTF. The CDR3 nucleotides are TGTGCCAGCAGCTTAGGCCAGGGTAGGTCTGGGGCCAACGTCCTGACTTTC.

This rearrangement joins TRBV5-5 to TRBJ2-1, with D maybe TRBD1 (6 bases). Germline lookup yields CDR1 SGHKS and CDR2 YYEKEE (reference sequence). Trimming took 4 bases from V and 10 from J, leaving 21 bases between them. CDR3 length: 15 amino acids. CDR3 sequence (DNA): TGTGCCAGCAGCACACAGGGAATCGGGCCCGACGAGCAGTTCTTC. Amino acid sequence: CASSTQGIGPDEQFF.

The chain combines TRBV28 with TRBJ1-2; 7 bases agree with TRBD1. CDR1 is MDHEN and CDR2 is SYDVKM in the germline V gene. Trimming took 6 bases from V and 2 from J; bases not matched to a gene: 3. This CDR3 has 13 amino acids. This chain's CDR3 is CASSQGQNYGYTF. In DNA, the CDR3 is TGTGCCAGCAGCCAGGGACAGAACTATGGCTACACCTTC.

The chain recombines TRBV28 with TRBJ1-2; possible D gene TRBD1, 5 bases. V dropped 2 bases and J dropped 5 bases, with 9 bases sitting between them. Germline values: CDR1 MDHEN, CDR2 SYDVKM. The CDR3 is made up of 13 amino acids. The CDR3 sequence is CASSLTSGYGYTF. The CDR3 DNA sequence: TGTGCCAGCAGTTTAACCTCAGGGTATGGCTACACCTTC.

CDR3: CASSQREGSYNEQFF. The DNA for the CDR3 is TGTGCCAGCAGCCAGCGGGAGGGCTCATACAATGAGCAGTTCTTC. The J gene is TRBJ2-1, the V gene TRBV3-1 (or the pseudogene TRBV3-2), with 9 bases that match TRBD2. Germline lookup yields CDR1 LGHDT and CDR2 YNNKEL (reference sequence). V was pared by 3 bases and J by 4 bases, with 4 bases of the junction left unmatched. This CDR3 region has 15 residues.

The chain couples TRBV29-1 to TRBJ2-3; D is perhaps TRBD1 or TRBD2 (6 bases each). The length of the CDR3 is 16 residues. The V end lost 7 bases, the J end lost 3 bases, and 23 bases lay between the germline ends. Germline V lookup: CDR1 SQVTM, CDR2 ANQGSEA. CDR3 loop: CSAGGPTRSSTDTQYF. The CDR3 bases are TGCAGCGCTGGGGGGCCCACTAGATCATCTACAGATACGCAGTATTTT.

The chain employs TRBV18 and TRBJ2-4, with TRBD1 matching 11 bases. Germline CDR1 is KGHSH and CDR2 is LQKENI. V dropped 3 bases and J dropped 6; count of bases not matched to a gene: 7. The CDR3 extends over 16 amino acids. The CDR3 region is CASSPIPGTGGNIQYF. The CDR3 nucleotides read TGTGCCAGCTCACCGATCCCCGGGACAGGGGGAAACATTCAGTACTTC.

The V gene is TRBV11-2, the J gene TRBJ1-3; 8 bases are a match to TRBD1. CDR1 is SGHAT, CDR2 FQNNGV, per germline. With 7 bases clipped from V and 4 bases from J, the junction kept 6 bases outside the gene matches. This CDR3 is 14 amino acids long. CDR3: CASNQGAEGNTIYF. CDR3 sequence (DNA): TGTGCCAGCAACCAGGGGGCAGAGGGAAACACCATATATTTT. Full variable domain (remainder filled in from reference TRBV11-2 and TRBJ1-3): EAGVAQSPRYKIIEKRQSVAFWCNPISGHATLYWYQQILGQGPKLLIQFQNNGVVDDSQLPKDRFSAERLKGVDSTLKIQPAKLEDSAVYLCASNQGAEGNTIYFGEGSWLTVV.

This clone was detected once. The chain combines TRBV6-2 or TRBV6-3 with TRBJ1-5; no firm D call. The CDR3 extends over 13 amino acids. Germline V gives CDR1 MNHEY, CDR2 SVGEGT. V was shortened by 6 bases and J by 4 bases, with 10 bases between the two germline ends. The CDR3: CASSRFENQPQHF. CDR3 sequence (DNA): TGTGCCAGCAGCCGGTTCGAGAATCAGCCCCAGCATTTT.

The V call is TRBV20-1, the J call TRBJ2-1; 7 positions agree with TRBD2. This CDR3 is 15 amino acids long. Looked up from germline, CDR1 is DFQATT and CDR2 is SNEGSKA (reference sequence). V was clipped by 3 bases and J by 5 bases; unmatched bases: 10. Written as DNA, the CDR3 is TGCAGTGCTAGTGATCGGCAGGGAGGGCACAATGAGCAGTTCTTC. Encoded protein: CSASDRQGGHNEQFF.

This chain links TRBV10-1 with TRBJ2-1, with TRBD1 identical over 7 bases. Germline CDR1 is WNHNN and CDR2 is SYGVQD (reference sequence). This CDR3 has 16 amino acids. The ends lost 3 bases at V and 6 bases at J; junction bases unmatched: 11. CDR3 sequence: CASSDARGNFANEQFF. The CDR3 DNA reads as TGCGCCAGCAGTGACGCCAGGGGGAATTTTGCCAATGAGCAGTTCTTC.